The T cell receptor beta chain described here comes from a study of CDR3 diversity in severe acne. CDR1 DFQATT and CDR2 SNEGSKA come from the germline V gene (reference sequence). The CDR3 spans 14 residues. V shed 3 bases and J shed 4 bases, with 13 bases lying between them. This clonotype has ten or more counts. TCRdb reanalysed the PCR reads using MiXCR and keeps one entry per CDR3 protein. The sample lists over 85,000 distinct CDR3 sequences; roughly half were seen once. The chain combines TRBV20-1 with TRBJ2-1, with D uncertain. Sample: blood. This clonotype was obtained from a male donor with acne. CDR3: CSASSGAPYNEQFF. DNA of the CDR3: TGCAGTGCTAGTTCAGGAGCTCCTTACAATGAGCAGTTCTTC.